The next 29 T cell receptor beta chains were all read from a single sample in a study of blood T cell repertoires in COVID-19. Generated by immunoSEQ multiplex PCR, the TCRdb table keeps only in-frame clones and is missing some. The sample holds over 250,000 clones, over 65% seen once. Material for sequencing was peripheral blood. The source of these receptors is a woman of 80 years or more with acute or convalescent COVID-19.

The chain couples TRBV3-1 (or the pseudogene TRBV3-2) to TRBJ1-6; D remains ambiguous. V gave up 0 bases and J gave up 9 bases, with 6 bases separating them. The CDR3 is 13 amino acids. Per the germline V gene, CDR1 is LGHDT and CDR2 is YNNKEL (reference sequence). CDR3 amino acids: CASSQDVSSPLHF. DNA for the CDR3: TGTGCCAGCAGCCAAGACGTCTCTTCACCCCTCCACTTT.

The V and J genes are TRBV7-2 and TRBJ2-1; TRBD2 matches 12 bases. V was clipped by 5 bases and J by 8 bases; unmatched bases: 16. There are 18 residues in the CDR3. The germline CDR1 and CDR2 sequences are SGHTA and FQGNSA. CDR3 nucleotides: TGTGCCAGCAGCGCCAGATTACCCTCTAGCGGGGGGGCACATGAGCAGTTCTTC. It yields the protein CASSARLPSSGGAHEQFF.

CDR3 sequence: CASSALRDTSGRFGGELFF. The DNA of the CDR3 is TGTGCCAGCAGTGCCCTTAGGGATACTAGCGGGAGGTTTGGCGGGGAGCTGTTTTTT. The chain links TRBV6-1 to TRBJ2-2, with 12 nucleotides matching TRBD2. J gave up 7 bases and V 4 bases, and 16 bases lay outside the gene matches. There are 19 residues in the CDR3. Germline CDR1 MNHNS, CDR2 SASEGT.

The rearrangement uses TRBV6-1 and TRBJ2-3, with D maybe TRBD2 (6 bases). V was trimmed by 0 bases and J by 1 base, leaving 11 bases between them. Germline V CDR1 and CDR2: MNHNS, SASEGT. The CDR3 spans 16 residues. The CDR3 DNA sequence: TGTGCCAGCAGTGAAGCAGGGTGGGGGGGCACAGATACGCAGTATTTT. This encodes CASSEAGWGGTDTQYF.

The chain combines TRBV2 with TRBJ2-6; the D is unclear. This CDR3 is 13 amino acids long. Germline V CDR1 and CDR2: SNHLY, FYNNEI. The germline V and J ends were trimmed by 8 bases and 4 bases, with 9 bases remaining between them. DNA of the CDR3: TGTGCCAGCGCCTCCGGGGGGGCCAACGTCCTGACTTTC. It translates to CASASGGANVLTF.

J is TRBJ1-2 and V is TRBV15; TRBD1 agrees at 7 bases. The CDR3 runs 16 residues. V lost 0 bases, J lost 6 bases, and 10 bases stayed unmatched. From germline, CDR1 is LNHNV and CDR2 YYDKDF (reference sequence). The CDR3 protein is CATSRDPFSGGHGYTF. The CDR3 coding sequence is TGTGCCACCAGCAGAGATCCCTTTTCAGGGGGGCATGGCTACACCTTC.

This chain links TRBV19 with TRBJ2-1, with D maybe TRBD1 (6 bases). V was cut by 3 bases and J by 2 bases, with 14 bases left in between. The germline CDR1 and CDR2 sequences are LNHDA and SQIVND (reference sequence). This CDR3 is 16 amino acids long. In DNA, the CDR3 is TGTGCCAGTAGTATGACCAACAGGGCTACCTACAATGAGCAGTTCTTC. Its protein is CASSMTNRATYNEQFF. The full variable domain, its missing parts supplied by reference TRBV19 and TRBJ2-1, is DGGITQSPKYLFRKEGQNVTLSCEQNLNHDAMYWYRQDPGQGLRLIYYSQIVNDFQKGDIAEGYSVSREKKESFPLTVTSAQKNPTAFYLCASSMTNRATYNEQFFGPGTRLTVL.

This clone appeared a few times. The chain employs TRBV7-8 and TRBJ1-5, with 10 bases matching TRBD1. V trimming: 4 bases; J trimming: 0 bases; junction bases outside the gene matches: 9. The CDR3 totals 18 residues. The germline V gene has CDR1 SGHVS and CDR2 FQNEAQ. This CDR3 reads CASSSGQGHGYSNQPQHF. CDR3 coding DNA: TGTGCCAGCAGCTCGGGACAGGGGCATGGTTATAGCAATCAGCCCCAGCATTTT.

The chain carries TRBV27 and TRBJ2-7; 8 bases map to TRBD2. This CDR3 region has 18 residues. Germline assignment: CDR1 MNHEY and CDR2 SMNVEV (reference sequence). V dropped 6 bases and J dropped 4; count of bases not matched to a gene: 20. Here the CDR3 reads CASRRGRAVLSGIYEQYF. The DNA for the CDR3 is TGTGCCAGCAGAAGAGGGAGGGCAGTCCTTAGCGGGATTTACGAGCAGTACTTC.

The genes are TRBV18 and TRBJ1-2; D is unresolved. Trimming shortened V by 1 base and J by 2 bases, and 8 bases separated the two germline ends. Germline V gene sequence: CDR1 KGHSH, CDR2 LQKENI. CDR3 length equals 14 residues. CDR3 loop: CASSPQELNYGYTF. The DNA of the CDR3 is TGTGCCAGCTCACCACAGGAGCTCAACTATGGCTACACCTTC.

This clone was counted once. The gene calls are TRBV7-9 and TRBJ1-2; the D gene is possibly TRBD1 (5 bases). The CDR3 totals 12 residues. The ends were cut back, 6 bases at V and 4 bases at J, with 9 bases in the middle. CDR1 is SEHNR, CDR2 FQNEAQ, per germline (reference sequence). CDR3 bases: TGTGCCAGCAGTCTAGGGGCCTATGGCTACACCTTC. It translates to CASSLGAYGYTF.

V and J are TRBV5-4 and TRBJ2-5; 16 bases line up with TRBD2. With 4 bases clipped from V and 5 bases from J, the junction kept 8 bases outside the gene matches. Germline V gene lookup returns CDR1 SGHNT and CDR2 YYREEE (reference sequence). The CDR3 spans 17 residues. The CDR3 DNA is TGTGCCAGCAGCCGGGGACTAGCGGGAGGGTTGGGGGAGACCCAGTACTTC. Protein: CASSRGLAGGLGETQYF.

This clone was found a few times. The chain links TRBV5-6 to TRBJ2-5; 9 bases are shared with TRBD2. CDR1 is SGHDT and CDR2 is YYEEEE in the germline V gene. This CDR3 comprises 14 residues. Trimming removed 4 bases from V and 7 bases from J; junction bases left unmatched: 8. The CDR3 nucleotides read TGTGCCAGCAGCCAAAGGGGACTAGCTTGGACCCAGTACTTC. Protein: CASSQRGLAWTQYF.

J is TRBJ1-1 and V is TRBV5-1; TRBD1 agrees at 9 bases. Germline CDR1 is SGHRS and CDR2 is YFSETQ. Losses at the gene ends were 5 bases for V and 3 bases for J; bases not matched to a gene: 8. CDR3 length equals 15 residues. In DNA form, the CDR3 reads TGCGCCAGCAGGGCGGGCGGGACAGGGTACACTGAAGCTTTCTTT. It is translated as CASRAGGTGYTEAFF.

The chain recombines TRBV7-2 with TRBJ1-6; a possible D gene is TRBD1 (6 bases). Germline V CDR1 and CDR2: SGHTA, FQGNSA. V lost 3 bases to trimming and J lost 6 bases, with 12 bases between them. CDR3 length: 15 residues. The CDR3 bases are TGTGCCAGCAGCTTGACAGGTTCGGGTAATTCACCCCTCCACTTT. It specifies CASSLTGSGNSPLHF.

The CDR3 DNA reads TGTGCCCGCGGGGGAGTACGGCGGGGGGCCCTCGGGGAGCTGTTTTTT. The encoded protein is CARGGVRRGALGELFF. The V and J genes are TRBV11-2 and TRBJ2-2, with 8 bases matching TRBD2. V shed 11 bases, J shed 7 bases, and the junction held 18 bases outside the gene matches. Germline V gives CDR1 SGHAT, CDR2 FQNNGV. The CDR3 covers 16 residues.

V gene TRBV5-1 combines with J gene TRBJ2-1, with TRBD2 matching 12 bases. Germline V gene data show CDR1 as SGHRS and CDR2 as YFSETQ. The CDR3 consists of 16 residues. The junction had 5 bases not matched to a gene; V was cut back by 4 bases and J by 3 bases. CDR3 DNA sequence: TGCGCCAGCAGCCCCCTAGCGGGAGGGATCTACAATGAGCAGTTCTTC. This codes for CASSPLAGGIYNEQFF. Filled out from reference TRBV5-1 and TRBJ2-1, the complete variable domain reads KAGVTQTPRYLIKTRGQQVTLSCSPISGHRSVSWYQQTPGQGLQFLFEYFSETQRNKGNFPGRFSGRQFSNSRSEMNVSTLELGDSALYLCASSPLAGGIYNEQFFGPGTRLTVL.

This clone was recorded once. The chain employs TRBV2 and TRBJ1-1; no definite D call. Looked up from germline, CDR1 is SNHLY and CDR2 is FYNNEI. With 3 bases removed from V and 0 bases from J, the gap between germline ends came to 11 bases. This CDR3 spans 15 amino acids. CDR3 DNA sequence: TGTGCCAGCAGTGAGATGGCACCCATGAACACTGAAGCTTTCTTT. The encoded protein is CASSEMAPMNTEAFF.

The V and J genes are TRBV3-1 (or the pseudogene TRBV3-2) and TRBJ2-2; 10 bases are shared with TRBD2. Germline V gene data show CDR1 as LGHDT and CDR2 as YNNKEL (reference sequence). The CDR3 is made up of 14 amino acids. The trim removed 3 bases at V and 7 bases at J, leaving 2 bases unmatched. Here the CDR3 reads CASSQVAGGGELFF. CDR3 in DNA: TGTGCCAGCAGCCAGGTAGCGGGAGGCGGGGAGCTGTTTTTT.

This chain joins TRBV19 and TRBJ2-2; perhaps TRBD1 as D (5 bases). From germline, CDR1 is LNHDA and CDR2 SQIVND (reference sequence). V lost 3 bases to trimming and J lost 1 base, with 9 bases between them. The CDR3 loop spans 15 amino acids. CDR3 residues: CASSISTENTGELFF. The DNA for the CDR3 is TGTGCCAGTAGTATTTCGACAGAGAACACCGGGGAGCTGTTTTTT.

This clone was seen more than once but under ten times. This rearrangement joins TRBV3-1 (or the pseudogene TRBV3-2) to TRBJ1-2; weak D call: TRBD1 (6 bases). This CDR3 comprises 14 residues. Trimming removed 1 base at V and 4 bases at J, with 10 bases between. Germline assignment: CDR1 LGHDT and CDR2 YNNKEL (reference sequence). The CDR3 sequence is CASSQGGGGYGYTF. For the CDR3, the DNA is TGTGCCAGCAGCCAAGGAGGGGGGGGCTATGGCTACACCTTC.

Comments on this clone: A clone one base away is much larger, so this may be a read error. The rearrangement joins TRBV12-3 or TRBV12-4 to TRBJ1-3; a weak D match, TRBD1 (6 bases). There are 11 residues in the CDR3. This CDR3 is CASSIRDKRVF. CDR3 bases: TGTGCCAGCAGCATCCGGGACAAGAGAGTTTTT.

Worth noting for this clone: The junction differs from germline at one of its ends, possibly a read error. CDR3 DNA: TGTGCCGGCAGCCCGACATCTACCTATGGCTACACCTTC. This translates into CAGSPTSTYGYTF. This chain connects TRBV6-5 to TRBJ1-2, with D uncertain. This CDR3 spans 13 amino acids. Germline V lookup: CDR1 MNHEY, CDR2 SVGAGI.

The chain recombines TRBV2 with TRBJ1-1; the match to TRBD1 covers 11 bases. The ends lost 7 bases at V and 5 bases at J; junction bases unmatched: 3. Germline assignment: CDR1 SNHLY and CDR2 FYNNEI. This CDR3 is built from 13 residues. The CDR3: CASKRDRGTEAFF. CDR3 nucleotide sequence: TGTGCCAGCAAAAGGGACAGGGGGACTGAAGCTTTCTTT.

The chain recombines TRBV25-1 with TRBJ2-7, with D hard to call. The ends were cut back, 8 bases at V and 3 bases at J, with 8 bases in the middle. The V gene's germline CDR1 is MGHDK and CDR2 SYGVNS. The CDR3 consists of 11 residues. CDR3 sequence reads: CASGEFYEQYF. The CDR3, as DNA: TGTGCCAGCGGAGAGTTCTACGAGCAGTACTTC.

This chain uses TRBV6-2 or TRBV6-3 with TRBJ2-7, with TRBD2 identical over 11 bases. CDR1 and CDR2 (germline): MNHEY, SVGEGT. Germline trimming cut 5 bases from V and 1 base from J; bases unmatched to any gene: 4. The CDR3 is 15 residues long. This chain's CDR3 is CASSRLAGRSYEQYF. The CDR3, as DNA: TGTGCCAGCAGTCGACTAGCGGGAAGGTCCTACGAGCAGTACTTC.

J is TRBJ2-7 and V is TRBV6-1; 10 bases are a match to TRBD2. The CDR3 extends over 15 amino acids. CDR1 is MNHNS, CDR2 SASEGT, per germline. The V and J ends lost 1 base and 4 bases, in that order; junction bases with no gene match: 4. The CDR3 DNA sequence: TGTGCCAGCAGTGAAGGGGCTAGCGGGAGTTACGAGCAGTACTTC. It encodes CASSEGASGSYEQYF.

This clone turned up a few times. The genes are TRBV7-9 and TRBJ2-7; TRBD1 agrees at 9 bases. Germline loops: CDR1 SEHNR, CDR2 FQNEAQ (reference sequence). The CDR3 length is 15 residues. After removal of 5 bases from V and 3 bases from J, the junction contained 8 bases not matched to a gene. CDR3 DNA: TGTGCCAGCAGCCCCCCACAGGGGGCTAACTACGAGCAGTACTTC. Protein sequence: CASSPPQGANYEQYF.

The CDR3 nucleotides are TGCGCCAGCAGCTTGGATACTAGCGGGAGGGCTCGGGAGCTGTTTTTT. Its protein product is CASSLDTSGRARELFF. The rearrangement uses TRBV5-1 and TRBJ2-2; TRBD2 matches at 13 bases. After removal of 0 bases from V and 9 bases from J, the junction contained 5 bases not matched to a gene. Germline V lookup: CDR1 SGHRS, CDR2 YFSETQ. The CDR3 extends over 16 amino acids.